One sample yielded the 31 T cell receptor beta chains listed below, sequenced in a study of CD8 T cells in ankylosing spondylitis. Findings and limits, study-wide: Ankylosing spondylitis blood appeared to carry a characteristic TCR beta motif of several highly homologous variants.

The antigens these receptors bind are not known. TCRdb processed the 5' RACE reads anew with MiXCR; each CDR3 protein has one entry. The repertoire holds about 800,000 distinct CDR3 sequences, 12% seen once, with 0.45% to 0.6% in the top ten. The source material was blood, either unsorted or a sorted T cell fraction (not recorded which). The origin of the receptors is a male donor with ankylosing spondylitis.

The chain links TRBV5-1 to TRBJ1-4, with TRBD1 as a possible D gene (6 bases). This CDR3 is 14 amino acids long. CDR1 is SGHRS and CDR2 is YFSETQ in the germline V gene. The V end was cut by 3 bases, the J end by 5 bases, with 11 bases between. The CDR3 loop reads CASSYRGGNEKLFF. CDR3 DNA: TGCGCCAGCAGCTACCGAGGGGGGAATGAAAAACTGTTTTTT.

This clonotype was seen ten or more times. The CDR3 DNA follows: TGCAGCGTCAGGGGGATTAGCTCTGGAAACACCATATATTTT. Its protein is CSVRGISSGNTIYF. V is TRBV29-1 and J is TRBJ1-3, with 7 bases that match TRBD1. Germline CDR1 and CDR2: SQVTM and ANQGSEA. Unmatched junction bases numbered 5, after V lost 6 bases and J lost 0 bases. CDR3 length equals 14 residues. Supplemented by reference TRBV29-1 and TRBJ1-3, the full variable domain reads SAVISQKPSRDICQRGTSLTIQCQVDSQVTMMFWYRQQPGQSLTLIATANQGSEATYESGFVIDKFPISRPNLTFSTLTVSNMSPEDSSIYLCSVRGISSGNTIYFGEGSWLTVV.

This clonotype was counted many times. The chain joins TRBV29-1 to TRBJ2-5, with 7 bases identical to TRBD1. Germline V gene sequence: CDR1 SQVTM, CDR2 ANQGSEA. V gave up 8 bases and J gave up 2 bases; unmatched junction bases: 5. There are 12 residues in the CDR3. CDR3 in amino acids: CSFRTGQETQYF. DNA for the CDR3: TGCAGCTTCAGGACAGGACAAGAGACCCAGTACTTC.

The chain employs TRBV18 and TRBJ2-7, with D tentatively TRBD1 (5 bases). The CDR3 has 14 amino acids. Germline CDR1 KGHSH, CDR2 LQKENI. V gave up 3 bases and J gave up 2 bases, with 11 bases separating them. CDR3 DNA: TGTGCCAGCTCACCGGTACAGGCTCCCTACGAGCAGTACTTC. Translated, it gives CASSPVQAPYEQYF.

A few counts support this clonotype. This chain joins TRBV9 and TRBJ2-5; D might be TRBD2 (6 bases). CDR3 length equals 15 residues. Trimming took off 0 bases at V and 5 bases at J, with 14 bases between the two ends. The V gene's germline CDR1 is SGDLS and CDR2 YYNGEE. The CDR3: CASSVDRLSGETQYF. The CDR3 region has the DNA TGTGCCAGCAGCGTAGACCGCCTGAGCGGGGAGACCCAGTACTTC.

The chain employs TRBV2 and TRBJ1-6, with unresolved D. The ends were cut back, 8 bases at V and 7 bases at J, with 12 bases in the middle. The CDR3 is 13 amino acids. Germline CDR1 SNHLY, CDR2 FYNNEI. The CDR3 nucleotides read TGTGCCAGCTACCGGGTCCTCAATTCACCCCTCCACTTT. This encodes CASYRVLNSPLHF.

This clonotype has a count of ten or more. The chain combines TRBV20-1 with TRBJ1-1, with D hard to call. The CDR3 covers 16 residues. Deletions cut 0 bases from V and 3 bases from J, with 17 bases between. CDR1 DFQATT and CDR2 SNEGSKA come from the germline V gene (reference sequence). The CDR3 reads CSARDRYREEDTEAFF. CDR3 nucleotide sequence: TGCAGTGCTAGAGATAGGTATAGGGAGGAAGACACTGAAGCTTTCTTT.

The chain employs TRBV28 and TRBJ2-1; D might be TRBD2 (5 bases). This CDR3 spans 15 amino acids. Germline V lookup: CDR1 MDHEN, CDR2 SYDVKM. The V end lost 7 bases, the J end lost 3 bases, and 16 bases lay between the germline ends. This CDR3 is CASNLPLGDYNEQFF. The CDR3, as DNA: TGTGCCAGCAACCTACCCCTGGGAGACTACAATGAGCAGTTCTTC.

Ten or more counts support this clonotype. The chain employs TRBV7-9 and TRBJ1-4, with D perhaps TRBD1 (6 bases). Germline lookup yields CDR1 SEHNR and CDR2 FQNEAQ (reference sequence). The CDR3 sequence is 15 residues long. Trimming removed 5 bases at V and 0 bases at J, with 10 bases between. The CDR3 region is CASSLGQTTNEKLFF. CDR3 in DNA: TGTGCCAGCAGCCTCGGACAGACAACTAATGAAAAACTGTTTTTT.

This clonotype has a handful of counts. The rearrangement joins TRBV20-1 to TRBJ2-3; 7 bases agree with TRBD2. V gave up 5 bases and J gave up 5 bases; unmatched junction bases: 4. This CDR3 region has 12 residues. Germline assignment: CDR1 DFQATT and CDR2 SNEGSKA (reference sequence). Here the CDR3 reads CSAGGDLDTQYF. CDR3 nucleotide sequence: TGCAGTGCTGGGGGGGACTTAGATACGCAGTATTTT.

This clonotype showed up just a few times. The rearrangement joins TRBV3-1 to TRBJ2-3, with D hard to call. Trimming stripped 4 bases from V and 9 bases from J, with 17 bases between. In germline, CDR1 is LGHDT, CDR2 YNNKEL (reference sequence). The CDR3 extends over 14 amino acids. The CDR3 protein is CASSPRRTLGTQYF. CDR3 DNA: TGTGCCAGCAGCCCCCGTCGGACCTTAGGCACGCAGTATTTT.

This clonotype was seen more than once but under ten times. This sequence joins TRBV18 and TRBJ1-2; D not resolved. Trimming removed 6 bases from V and 0 bases from J, with 14 bases in between. The CDR3 contains 15 residues. CDR1 and CDR2 from the germline V gene are KGHSH and LQKENI. CDR3 nucleotides: TGTGCCAGCTCCCTTGCGGCCAGAGCTAACTATGGCTACACCTTC. Residues: CASSLAARANYGYTF. Using reference TRBV18 and TRBJ1-2 for the parts outside the CDR3, the full variable domain is NAGVMQNPRHLVRRRGQEARLRCSPMKGHSHVYWYRQLPEEGLKFMVYLQKENIIDESGMPKERFSAEFPKEGPSILRIQQVVRGDSAAYFCASSLAARANYGYTFGSGTRLTVV.

This clonotype was counted ten times or more. The chain uses TRBV29-1 and TRBJ2-1; 10 nucleotides agree with TRBD2. CDR1 and CDR2 from the germline V gene are SQVTM and ANQGSEA. This CDR3 region has 14 residues. V trimming: 4 bases; J trimming: 7 bases; junction bases outside the gene matches: 7. In DNA form, the CDR3 reads TGCAGCGTTGTGGCTAGCGGGAGTCGGAATGAGCAGTTCTTC. Protein sequence: CSVVASGSRNEQFF.

This clonotype was recorded many times. The genes are TRBV20-1 and TRBJ2-1; TRBD1 matches at 7 bases. Per germline, CDR1 DFQATT and CDR2 SNEGSKA (reference sequence). The CDR3 consists of 12 residues. Trimming at V came to 3 bases and at J to 6 bases, leaving 2 bases not matched to a gene. The CDR3 DNA reads as TGCAGTGCTAGCGCAGGGGGCAATGAGCAGTTCTTC. Its protein is CSASAGGNEQFF.

This clonotype occurred a few times. The gene calls are TRBV20-1 and TRBJ2-2; 12 bases map to TRBD2. Unmatched junction bases numbered 1, after V lost 2 bases and J lost 0 bases. This CDR3 is 16 amino acids long. The V gene's germline CDR1 is DFQATT and CDR2 SNEGSKA (reference sequence). The CDR3 sequence is CSARLAGGANTGELFF. The CDR3 DNA reads TGCAGTGCTAGACTAGCGGGAGGGGCGAACACCGGGGAGCTGTTTTTT.

This clonotype was observed a few times. This chain uses TRBV20-1 with TRBJ1-2; 7 bases are a match to TRBD1. CDR1 DFQATT and CDR2 SNEGSKA come from the germline V gene (reference sequence). Trimming took 8 bases from V and 0 from J; bases not matched to a gene: 9. This CDR3 is 14 amino acids long. Here the CDR3 reads CSPTTTGTNYGYTF. DNA of the CDR3: TGCAGTCCAACAACGACAGGGACTAACTATGGCTACACCTTC.

The genes are TRBV9 and TRBJ1-6; D ambiguous. Trimming removed 0 bases at V and 10 bases at J, with 14 bases between. CDR1 is SGDLS, CDR2 YYNGEE, per germline. The CDR3 loop spans 15 amino acids. The CDR3 is CASSVVRDWESPLHF. The CDR3 nucleotides are TGTGCCAGCAGCGTAGTACGTGATTGGGAATCACCCCTCCACTTT.

The sample holds many counts of this clonotype. At one of its ends the junction is not consistent with the germline gene, which may arise from a read error. V and J are TRBV5-1 and TRBJ2-3; 9 bases line up with TRBD1. The CDR3 totals 14 residues. Germline CDR1 is SGHRS and CDR2 is YFSETQ. The CDR3 nucleotides are TGTGCCAGCAGTCGCGGGACAGGGACAGATACGCAGTATTTT. Translating it yields CASSRGTGTDTQYF.

For the CDR3, the DNA is TGTGCCAGCAGCTTAAACAGGGAGGCCCTTGAAGCTTTCTTT. Translating gives CASSLNREALEAFF. The chain couples TRBV7-2 to TRBJ1-1; D is possibly TRBD1 (6 bases). V was shortened by 2 bases and J by 7 bases, with 14 bases between the two germline ends. Germline CDR1 SGHTA, CDR2 FQGNSA. CDR3 length: 14 residues.

This clonotype showed up many times. DNA for the CDR3: TGTGCCAGCAGGGTAACAGACTCCTACGAGCAGTACTTC. This codes for CASRVTDSYEQYF. The V call is TRBV6-1, the J call TRBJ2-7, with D uncertain. This CDR3 has 13 amino acids. V was shortened by 6 bases and J by 0 bases, with 9 bases between the two germline ends. Per the germline V gene, CDR1 is MNHNS and CDR2 is SASEGT.

This clonotype has a handful of counts. This rearrangement joins TRBV20-1 to TRBJ2-5; a weak D match, TRBD2 (5 bases). CDR1 and CDR2 (germline): DFQATT, SNEGSKA (reference sequence). The V and J ends lost 6 bases and 5 bases respectively, with 16 bases between them. The CDR3 loop spans 13 amino acids. CDR3 nucleotide sequence: TGCAGTGCCGAGGACTTAGTTCCCGAGACCCAGTACTTC. The encoded protein is CSAEDLVPETQYF.

This clonotype was seen only a few times. The chain combines TRBV20-1 with TRBJ2-1, with no clear D. Deletions cut 5 bases from V and 10 bases from J, with 12 bases between. CDR1 and CDR2 (germline): DFQATT, SNEGSKA (reference sequence). The length of the CDR3 is 11 residues. This chain's CDR3 is CSASPLGEQFF. The CDR3 coding sequence is TGCAGTGCTTCCCCTTTGGGGGAGCAGTTCTTC.

Ten or more counts support this clonotype. V is TRBV29-1 and J is TRBJ1-5; 9 bases align to TRBD1. The CDR3 contains 13 residues. The V segment lost 7 bases and the J segment 1 base; nucleotides outside the gene matches: 2. CDR1 and CDR2 from the germline V gene are SQVTM and ANQGSEA. CDR3 DNA sequence: TGCAGCGCCGGGACAGGGAGCAATCAGCCCCAGCATTTT. It translates to CSAGTGSNQPQHF.

This clonotype has a handful of counts. V is TRBV5-1 and J is TRBJ2-5; 7 bases agree with TRBD1. The CDR3 extends over 14 amino acids. After removal of 6 bases from V and 4 bases from J, the junction contained 9 bases not matched to a gene. In germline, CDR1 is SGHRS, CDR2 YFSETQ. The chain's CDR3 is CASIQGPNSETQYF. CDR3 DNA sequence: TGCGCCAGCATACAGGGGCCCAATTCAGAGACCCAGTACTTC.

This clonotype was counted a few times. The chain uses TRBV4-3 and TRBJ2-1, with D unresolved. The CDR3 runs 15 residues. V lost 1 base to trimming and J lost 3 bases, with 10 bases between them. From germline, CDR1 is LGHNA and CDR2 YSLEER. CDR3 protein: CASSQGIRLYNEQFF. The CDR3 region has the DNA TGCGCCAGCAGCCAAGGAATACGTCTCTACAATGAGCAGTTCTTC.

This clonotype has only a few counts. CDR3 nucleotide sequence: TGCAGTGCTACTCTTGGGGGCATGAACACTGAAGCTTTCTTT. Protein: CSATLGGMNTEAFF. The chain is built from TRBV20-1 and TRBJ1-1; possible D gene TRBD1, 6 bases. There are 14 residues in the CDR3. Trimming cost V 4 bases and J 0 bases, with 12 bases left between them. Germline-derived CDR1 and CDR2 are DFQATT and SNEGSKA (reference sequence).

The V call is TRBV10-3, the J call TRBJ2-5; maybe TRBD1 (6 bases). The CDR3 runs to 12 residues. Trimming shortened V by 11 bases and J by 3 bases, and 13 bases separated the two germline ends. Germline CDR1 reads ENHRY; CDR2 reads SYGVKD. The CDR3 region has the DNA TGTGCCTCGGGACAAGACGAAGAGACCCAGTACTTC. Its translation: CASGQDEETQYF.

In this sample, this clonotype turned up many times. This chain links TRBV12-3 or TRBV12-4 with TRBJ2-1; 10 bases are a match to TRBD2. V trimming: 6 bases; J trimming: 9 bases; junction bases outside the gene matches: 14. CDR3 size: 16 residues. CDR3 protein: CASRPDLAGERIEQFF. CDR3 DNA sequence: TGTGCCAGCAGACCCGATCTAGCGGGAGAGCGAATTGAGCAGTTCTTC.

The genes are TRBV7-9 and TRBJ1-1; TRBD1 is a possible D gene (6 bases). CDR3 length: 15 amino acids. CDR1 SEHNR and CDR2 FQNEAQ come from the germline V gene (reference sequence). V was trimmed by 3 bases and J by 1 base, leaving 12 bases between them. CDR3 coding DNA: TGTGCCAGCAGCTTCAGGGACACCTGGAACACTGAAGCTTTCTTT. This translates into CASSFRDTWNTEAFF.

The chain recombines TRBV4-3 with TRBJ2-7; D uncertain. CDR3 length equals 15 residues. In germline, CDR1 is LGHNA, CDR2 YSLEER. V was trimmed by 1 base and J by 2 bases, leaving 12 bases between them. The CDR3 sequence: CASSQGSLITYEQYF. CDR3 DNA: TGCGCCAGCAGCCAAGGGTCCTTAATTACCTACGAGCAGTACTTC.

This clonotype came up a few times. V is TRBV9 and J is TRBJ2-2; D remains unclear. V was cut by 4 bases and J by 10 bases, with 17 bases left in between. The CDR3 consists of 14 residues. Germline V gene sequence: CDR1 SGDLS, CDR2 YYNGEE. The CDR3 region is CASSSTVWAEELFF. The DNA of the CDR3 is TGTGCCAGCAGCTCAACAGTTTGGGCTGAGGAGCTGTTTTTT.